These 11 T cell receptor beta chains came from one sample sequenced in a study of identical twins. TCRdb re-analysed the 5' RACE reads in MiXCR, keeping a single row per CDR3 protein. The sample lists under 400,000 distinct CDR3 sequences, 9% occurring once. The sequencing input was naive T cells sorted from blood. The receptors stem from a woman in her 50s in good health.

This clonotype was observed a handful of times. The gene calls are TRBV5-1 and TRBJ2-7, with D maybe TRBD2 (5 bases). Deletions cut 6 bases from V and 3 bases from J, with 13 bases between. Germline loops: CDR1 SGHRS, CDR2 YFSETQ. CDR3 length equals 13 residues. The CDR3 protein is CASIFGLNYEQYF. The CDR3 nucleotides read TGCGCCAGCATCTTTGGACTGAACTACGAGCAGTACTTC.

This clonotype has just one count. In DNA, the CDR3 is TGTGCCAGCAGCCAAGGGGCCCATAGCGATCCCCAAGAGACCCAGTACTTC. This sequence encodes CASSQGAHSDPQETQYF. This rearrangement joins TRBV4-2 to TRBJ2-5; maybe TRBD2 (5 bases). This CDR3 comprises 17 residues. The V end was cut by 1 base, the J end by 1 base, with 16 bases between. CDR1 LGHNA and CDR2 YNFKEQ come from the germline V gene.

The chain links TRBV2 to TRBJ2-6; TRBD1 or TRBD2 may be the D gene (5 bases each). V shed 7 bases and J shed 1 base, with 14 bases lying between them. The length of the CDR3 is 16 residues. Per the germline V gene, CDR1 is SNHLY and CDR2 is FYNNEI. The CDR3 loop reads CASIQVGVSGANVLTF. The DNA for the CDR3 is TGTGCCAGCATCCAGGTGGGGGTATCTGGGGCCAACGTCCTGACTTTC.

This clonotype was seen ten or more times. The V call is TRBV5-1, the J call TRBJ2-3; D may be TRBD2 (5 bases). This CDR3 is 15 amino acids long. V lost 2 bases, J lost 2 bases, and 12 bases lay in between. The germline CDR1 and CDR2 sequences are SGHRS and YFSETQ. The CDR3, as DNA: TGCGCCAGCAGCTTAGAGGGATCGGTCACAGATACGCAGTATTTT. Its protein is CASSLEGSVTDTQYF. Filled out from reference TRBV5-1 and TRBJ2-3, the complete variable domain reads KAGVTQTPRYLIKTRGQQVTLSCSPISGHRSVSWYQQTPGQGLQFLFEYFSETQRNKGNFPGRFSGRQFSNSRSEMNVSTLELGDSALYLCASSLEGSVTDTQYFGPGTRLTVL.

This clonotype was found many times. The V gene is TRBV20-1, the J gene TRBJ1-2; a possible D gene is TRBD1 (5 bases). The CDR3 has 17 amino acids. Trimming pared 4 bases from V and 5 bases from J, leaving 26 bases between. CDR1 is DFQATT and CDR2 is SNEGSKA in the germline V gene (reference sequence). The DNA of the CDR3 is TGCAGTGCTATCAGAGGGGATGTGGGAGTCGTAAATTATGGCTACACCTTC. It encodes CSAIRGDVGVVNYGYTF.

This clonotype occurred many times. The chain links TRBV2 to TRBJ1-5, with D tentatively TRBD1 (5 bases). From germline, CDR1 is SNHLY and CDR2 FYNNEI. The CDR3 is made up of 15 amino acids. The V end lost 0 bases, the J end lost 4 bases, and 10 bases lay between the germline ends. Written as DNA, the CDR3 is TGTGCCAGCAGTGAAGCCCCGGGACCTAATCAGCCCCAGCATTTT. It translates to CASSEAPGPNQPQHF.

A note on this clonotype: One end of the junction is discordant with germline, which a read error may explain. The chain recombines TRBV19 with TRBJ2-2; D could derive from TRBD1 or TRBD2 (5 bases each). CDR1 LNHDA and CDR2 SQIVND come from the germline V gene (reference sequence). The CDR3 extends over 13 amino acids. The chain's CDR3 is CASSGRRAGDLFF. The CDR3 DNA sequence: TGTGCCAGTAGTGGTCGCAGGGCTGGGGACCTGTTTTTT. The variable domain in full, completed from reference TRBV19 and TRBJ2-2, reads DGGITQSPKYLFRKEGQNVTLSCEQNLNHDAMYWYRQDPGQGLRLIYYSQIVNDFQKGDIAEGYSVSREKKESFPLTVTSAQKNPTAFYLCASSGRRAGDLFFGEGSRLTVL.

The chain combines TRBV4-1 with TRBJ2-2, with 10 bases identical to TRBD2. The ends lost 1 base at V and 5 bases at J; junction bases unmatched: 4. Per germline, CDR1 MGHRA and CDR2 YSYEKL. The CDR3 runs 16 residues. The CDR3: CASSQVGLAQTGELFF. CDR3 in DNA: TGCGCCAGCAGCCAAGTGGGACTAGCGCAGACCGGGGAGCTGTTTTTT.

This clonotype was seen at least ten times. The chain combines TRBV3-1 with TRBJ2-1, with 9 positions matching TRBD2. J lost 10 bases, V lost 6 bases, and 4 bases had no gene match. CDR3 length equals 12 residues. The V gene's germline CDR1 is LGHDT and CDR2 YNNKEL (reference sequence). This chain's CDR3 is CASRETSGEQFF. CDR3 sequence (DNA): TGTGCCAGCAGAGAGACTAGCGGAGAGCAGTTCTTC.

This clonotype was detected only a few times. The chain recombines TRBV11-2 with TRBJ2-1; D possibly corresponds to TRBD2 (5 bases). The ends were cut back, 3 bases at V and 8 bases at J, with 14 bases in the middle. This CDR3 is 14 amino acids long. Germline CDR1 and CDR2: SGHAT and FQNNGV. The CDR3 bases are TGTGCCAGCAGCTTGGGAATGAGGGATCATGAGCAGTTCTTC. Its protein product is CASSLGMRDHEQFF.

Here the CDR3 DNA reads TGTGCCAGCAATGGAACACCTTACAATGAGCAGTTCTTC. It codes for CASNGTPYNEQFF. This chain joins TRBV27 and TRBJ2-1; D not certain. V lost 7 bases, J lost 4 bases, and 11 bases lay in between. CDR3 length: 13 residues. The germline gives CDR1 MNHEY, CDR2 SMNVEV (reference sequence).